This T cell receptor (beta chain) was sequenced for a study of OX40 agonist ivuxolimab in advanced cancers. About the study as a whole: Ivuxolimab was an agonistic, fully human IgG2 monoclonal antibody directed against OX40 (CD134), a costimulatory receptor. Intravenous ivuxolimab was administered to patients every 2 weeks at six dose levels: 0.01, 0.1, 0.3, 1.5, 3 and 10 mg/kg. The monotherapy dose-escalation portion (N of about 50 patients) of the phase I ivuxolimab trial is reported in the paper. The dose-escalation cohort was about 86% male with a mean age of 60 years, ranging from about 20 to 80. Among the approximately 50 dose-escalation patients, some 20 had hepatocellular carcinoma, 15 or so melanoma, 9 renal cell carcinoma and 9 head and neck cancer. Prior anti-PD-1, anti-PD-L1 or anti-CTLA-4 therapy was permitted, and checkpoint inhibitors had been received by around 39% of dose-escalation patients. Peripheral TCRbeta sequencing was intended to test whether TCR sequence diversity was altered and clonal T-cell expansion was caused by ivuxolimab. Partial responses were achieved by three dose-escalation patients, of whom one had hepatocellular carcinoma and two had cutaneous melanoma. The paper as a whole reports these results and caveats: Antigen specificity was not determined for the clonally expanded peripheral T cells. Clonal expansion of both CD4+ and CD8+ blood T cells was observed from baseline to week 6 at doses 0.1 to 3.0 mg/kg. In the 0.1-3.0 mg/kg groups, partial responders had among the lowest normalized peripheral clonal expansion, particularly in CD8+ T cells. After ivuxolimab, more expanded clones were found on average in CD8+ T cells than in CD4+ T cells. Low levels of normalized T-cell clonal expansion were also shown by some nonresponding patients.

To sequence the TCRbeta CDR3 region, genomic DNA was isolated from the sorted cells. The immunoSEQ Assay was used for sequencing of TCRbeta CDR3 regions. The immuneACCESS repertoire file appears here via TCRdb, limited to in-frame rearrangements. These files lack a portion of the clones; in checked studies, under half of the deficit traces to unresolved V genes, and the cause of the others is not known. Here the sample has tens of thousands of clones; 85% to 90% occur a single time. Of the sample, approximately 5% falls within the top ten clones. In the case of this clone: Its antigen specificity is not known. Base qualities are not at hand, and no much larger clone is one base apart.

The CDR3 covers 15 residues, taking in both the cysteine and the phenylalanine. The kept DNA is CDR3 alone, 45 bases in frame from the first base. V and J are truncated by 3 bases and 0 bases respectively, leaving an intervening sequence of 9 bases. The CDR1 and CDR2 encoded by the germline V gene (reference sequence) are SGHKS and YYEKEE. Patients with a history of autoimmune disease or receiving systemic immunosuppression were excluded from the trial. Peripheral blood for TCR sequencing was drawn from every dose cohort at baseline, at cycle 4 day 1 and at cycle 7 day 1. The samples were taken from a phase I, first-in-human, multicenter, open-label dose-escalation trial of ivuxolimab. Adults with locally advanced or metastatic melanoma, renal cell, hepatocellular, or head and neck squamous cell carcinoma were enrolled in the trial. Before TCR sequencing, CD4+ and CD8+ T cells were separately sorted from peripheral blood.

The rearrangement joined TRBV5-5 to TRBJ2-2, with the D call perhaps TRBD1 or TRBD2, as 5 bases match in each case. This specimen was CD4+ or CD8+ T cells sorted from blood, taken in a trial of the OX40 agonist ivuxolimab. The TCR comes from an adult with an advanced solid tumor such as melanoma, head and neck, liver or kidney cancer. The nucleotide sequence is given as TGTGCCAGCAGCTGGGGGTTCGCGAACACCGGGGAGCTGTTTTTT. Its protein is CASSWGFANTGELFF. The variable domain in full, with residues beyond the CDR3 obtained from the reference TRBV5-5 and TRBJ2-2 genes, is DAGVTQSPTHLIKTRGQQVTLRCSPISGHKSVSWYQQVLGQGPQFIFQYYEKEERGRGNFPDRFSARQFPNYSSELNVNALLLGDSALYLCASSWGFANTGELFFGEGSRLTVL.